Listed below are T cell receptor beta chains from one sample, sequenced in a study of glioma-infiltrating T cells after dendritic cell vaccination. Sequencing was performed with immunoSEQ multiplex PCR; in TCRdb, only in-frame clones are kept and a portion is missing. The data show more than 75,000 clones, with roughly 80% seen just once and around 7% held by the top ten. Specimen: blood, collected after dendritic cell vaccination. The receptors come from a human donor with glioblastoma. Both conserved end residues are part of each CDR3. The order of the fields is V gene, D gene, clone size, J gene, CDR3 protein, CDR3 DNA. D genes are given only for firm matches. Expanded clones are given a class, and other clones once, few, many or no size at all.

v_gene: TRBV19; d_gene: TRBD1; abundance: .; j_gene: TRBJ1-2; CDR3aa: CASSKETGGDYGYTF; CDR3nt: TGTGCCAGTAGTAAAGAGACAGGGGGTGACTATGGCTACACCTTC
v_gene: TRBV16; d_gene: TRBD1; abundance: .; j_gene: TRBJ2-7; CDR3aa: CASSPDRGYEQYF; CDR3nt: TGTGCCAGCAGTCCAGACAGGGGCTACGAGCAGTACTTC
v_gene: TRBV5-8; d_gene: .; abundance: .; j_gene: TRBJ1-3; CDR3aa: CASSLDPGSITGNTIYF; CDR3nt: TGTGCCAGCAGCTTGGATCCCGGGTCCATAACTGGAAACACCATATATTTT
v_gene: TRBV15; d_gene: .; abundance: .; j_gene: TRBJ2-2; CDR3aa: CATSRDPAGLDTGELFF; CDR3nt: TGTGCCACCAGCAGAGATCCAGCAGGGCTTGACACCGGGGAGCTGTTTTTT
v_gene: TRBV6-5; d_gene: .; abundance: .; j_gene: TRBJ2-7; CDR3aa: CASSYLSGYEQYF; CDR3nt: TGTGCCAGCAGTTACCTTTCGGGCTACGAGCAGTACTTC
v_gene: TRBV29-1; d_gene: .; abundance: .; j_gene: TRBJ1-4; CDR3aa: CSVGSRGNEKLFF; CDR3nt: TGCAGCGTTGGGAGTAGGGGAAACGAAAAACTGTTTTTT
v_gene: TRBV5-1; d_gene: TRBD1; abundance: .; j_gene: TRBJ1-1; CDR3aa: CASSGGTGVNTEAFF; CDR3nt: TGCGCCAGCAGCGGCGGGACAGGGGTGAACACTGAAGCTTTCTTT
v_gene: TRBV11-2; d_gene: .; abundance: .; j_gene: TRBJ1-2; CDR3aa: CASSLDWGQGSDGYTF; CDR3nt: TGTGCCAGCAGCTTAGATTGGGGGCAGGGGTCCGATGGCTACACCTTC
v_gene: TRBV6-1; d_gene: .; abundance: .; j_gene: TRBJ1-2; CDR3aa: CASSEAVAGYTF; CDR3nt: TGTGCCAGCAGTGAAGCCGTGGCCGGCTACACCTTC
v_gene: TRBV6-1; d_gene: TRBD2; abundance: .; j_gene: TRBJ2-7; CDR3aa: CASSEIGGAGPYEQYF; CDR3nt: TGTGCCAGCAGTGAAATCGGGGGGGCAGGACCCTACGAGCAGTACTTC
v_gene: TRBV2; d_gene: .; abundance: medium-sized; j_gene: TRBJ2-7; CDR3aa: CASTPRMEQYF; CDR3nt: TGTGCCAGCACTCCTAGGATGGAGCAGTACTTC
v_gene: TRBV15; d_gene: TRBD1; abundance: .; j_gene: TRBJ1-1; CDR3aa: CATSSRTGRAFF; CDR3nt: TGTGCCACCAGCAGCCGGACAGGGAGGGCTTTCTTT
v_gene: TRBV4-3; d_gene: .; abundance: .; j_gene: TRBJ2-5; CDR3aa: CASSHLRDSFGATQYF; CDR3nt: TGCGCCAGCAGCCACCTGCGGGACAGCTTCGGGGCGACCCAGTACTTC
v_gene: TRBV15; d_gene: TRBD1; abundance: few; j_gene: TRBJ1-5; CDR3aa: CATSLDRAVGQPQHF; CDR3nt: TGTGCCACCAGTCTCGACAGGGCTGTGGGTCAGCCCCAGCATTTT
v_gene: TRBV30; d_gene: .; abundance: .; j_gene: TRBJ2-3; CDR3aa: CAWKRVSTDTQYF; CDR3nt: TGTGCCTGGAAGAGGGTTAGCACAGATACGCAGTATTTT
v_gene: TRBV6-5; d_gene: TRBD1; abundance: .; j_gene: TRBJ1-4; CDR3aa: CASSAMRTGEEKLFF; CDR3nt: TGTGCCAGCAGTGCAATGAGGACAGGGGAGGAAAAACTGTTTTTT
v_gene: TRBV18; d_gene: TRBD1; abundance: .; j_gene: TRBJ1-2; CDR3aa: CASSRDRDYGYTF; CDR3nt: TGTGCCAGCTCACGGGACAGGGACTATGGCTACACCTTC
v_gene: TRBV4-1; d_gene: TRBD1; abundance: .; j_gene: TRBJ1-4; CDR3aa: CASSQRRPGQASEKLFF; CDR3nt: TGCGCCAGCAGCCAACGGCGACCGGGACAGGCCTCGGAAAAACTGTTTTTT
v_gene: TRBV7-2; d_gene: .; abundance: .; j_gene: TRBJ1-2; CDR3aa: CASSLVLRQDYGYTF; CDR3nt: TGTGCCAGCAGCTTAGTTTTGCGCCAGGACTATGGCTACACCTTC